The next 24 T cell receptor beta chains were all read from a single sample in a study of control samples from healthy donors and cancer patients. Produced via immunoSEQ multiplex PCR; TCRdb's table is partial and in-frame only. The table records around 150,000 clones, 70% to 90% of them present only once. Sequencing was performed on blood. Receptor source: a man younger than 40 in good health.

The rearrangement uses TRBV18 and TRBJ2-1, with D uncertain. The CDR3 contains 15 residues. The germline V gene encodes CDR1 KGHSH and CDR2 LQKENI. The V end was cut by 0 bases, the J end by 5 bases, with 11 bases between. The CDR3 DNA sequence: TGTGCCAGCTCACCACCTAGTAAGTGGGACAATGAGCAGTTCTTC. It codes for CASSPPSKWDNEQFF. The full variable domain, completed using reference TRBV18 and TRBJ2-1, is NAGVMQNPRHLVRRRGQEARLRCSPMKGHSHVYWYRQLPEEGLKFMVYLQKENIIDESGMPKERFSAEFPKEGPSILRIQQVVRGDSAAYFCASSPPSKWDNEQFFGPGTRLTVL.

The rearrangement links TRBV20-1 to TRBJ2-5; tentatively, D is TRBD1 or TRBD2 (6 bases each). Germline assignment: CDR1 DFQATT and CDR2 SNEGSKA (reference sequence). The length of the CDR3 is 10 residues. Deletions cut 5 bases from V and 7 bases from J, with 8 bases between. CDR3 region: CSAEGGTQYF. In nucleotides, the CDR3 is TGCAGTGCTGAGGGGGGGACCCAGTACTTC.

This chain connects TRBV5-1 to TRBJ1-2; D not resolved. The CDR3 loop spans 15 amino acids. The V end was cut by 5 bases, the J end by 2 bases, with 16 bases between. Germline-derived CDR1 and CDR2 are SGHRS and YFSETQ. As DNA, the CDR3 is TGCGCCAGCAGAAGCCTCGACACGTGGAACTATGGCTACACCTTC. It translates to CASRSLDTWNYGYTF.

This clone was recorded once. V is TRBV5-6 and J is TRBJ2-3; TRBD1 matches at 8 bases. CDR1 and CDR2 from the germline V gene are SGHDT and YYEEEE. There are 15 residues in the CDR3. The V gene end was trimmed by 1 base and the J gene end by 4 bases; junction bases not matched to a gene: 5. The CDR3 DNA follows: TGTGCCAGCAGCTTGTGGGCAGGGGGCGCAGATACGCAGTATTTT. As protein: CASSLWAGGADTQYF.

The V call is TRBV10-3, the J call TRBJ2-3; 8 bases match TRBD1. Germline V CDR1 and CDR2: ENHRY, SYGVKD. The V segment lost 5 bases and the J segment 0 bases; nucleotides outside the gene matches: 7. The CDR3 is made up of 16 amino acids. In DNA form, the CDR3 reads TGTGCCATCAGTACAGGGGGGTCTACTAGCACAGATACGCAGTATTTT. Its protein is CAISTGGSTSTDTQYF.

This clone was recorded only once. This chain joins TRBV2 and TRBJ2-3; 8 bases agree with TRBD1. In germline, CDR1 is SNHLY, CDR2 FYNNEI. After removal of 9 bases from V and 2 bases from J, the junction contained 7 bases not matched to a gene. This CDR3 region has 14 residues. The CDR3 sequence is CARKGQGATDTQYF. CDR3 DNA: TGTGCCAGGAAAGGACAGGGCGCCACAGATACGCAGTATTTT.

The chain carries TRBV24-1 and TRBJ2-3; D gene ambiguous. V was pared by 9 bases and J by 2 bases, with 14 bases between. Germline V gives CDR1 KGHDR, CDR2 SFDVKD. This CDR3 spans 14 amino acids. In DNA form, the CDR3 reads TGTGCCACCGGGGATTTCTTGTCCACAGATACGCAGTATTTT. It encodes CATGDFLSTDTQYF.

The chain links TRBV7-9 to TRBJ1-2; TRBD1 aligns across 8 bases. V lost 3 bases and J lost 3; bases outside the gene matches: 9. The length of the CDR3 is 16 residues. CDR1 is SEHNR and CDR2 is FQNEAQ in the germline V gene (reference sequence). The CDR3 sequence is CASSFTRDRRDYGYTF. In DNA, the CDR3 is TGTGCCAGCAGCTTTACCCGGGACAGGCGAGACTATGGCTACACCTTC.

This clone was counted a single time. The chain uses TRBV16 and TRBJ1-2; D gene uncertain. This CDR3 contains 15 residues. V lost 4 bases and J lost 4, with 16 bases in between. In germline, CDR1 is KGHSY, CDR2 FQNENV. The CDR3 here is CASSPVREDLYGYTF. The CDR3 DNA sequence: TGTGCCAGCAGCCCCGTCCGGGAGGACCTCTATGGCTACACCTTC.

This clone occurred a few times. The chain recombines TRBV7-9 with TRBJ2-3; D unresolved. Trimming cost V 2 bases and J 2 bases, with 11 bases left between them. Germline assignment: CDR1 SEHNR and CDR2 FQNEAQ (reference sequence). The CDR3 contains 15 residues. This chain's CDR3 is CASSLNLAYTDTQYF. CDR3 DNA: TGTGCCAGCAGCTTAAACTTGGCATACACAGATACGCAGTATTTT. Full variable domain (rest looked up from reference TRBV7-9 and TRBJ2-3): DTGVSQNPRHKITKRGQNVTFRCDPISEHNRLYWYRQTLGQGPEFLTYFQNEAQLEKSRLLSDRFSAERPKGSFSTLEIQRTEQGDSAMYLCASSLNLAYTDTQYFGPGTRLTVL.

The V and J genes are TRBV18 and TRBJ2-2; 10 bases fit TRBD2. With 4 bases clipped from V and 1 base from J, the junction kept 0 bases outside the gene matches. Germline-derived CDR1 and CDR2 are KGHSH and LQKENI. The CDR3 sequence is 15 residues long. CDR3 residues: CASSRTSGNTGELFF. CDR3 coding DNA: TGTGCCAGCTCACGGACTAGCGGGAACACCGGGGAGCTGTTTTTT. Together with reference TRBV18 and TRBJ2-2, the CDR3 gives the full variable domain: NAGVMQNPRHLVRRRGQEARLRCSPMKGHSHVYWYRQLPEEGLKFMVYLQKENIIDESGMPKERFSAEFPKEGPSILRIQQVVRGDSAAYFCASSRTSGNTGELFFGEGSRLTVL.

This rearrangement joins TRBV18 to TRBJ1-4; no clear D gene. The CDR3 length is 13 residues. The V and J ends lost 3 bases and 8 bases respectively, with 10 bases between them. Germline loops: CDR1 KGHSH, CDR2 LQKENI. As DNA, the CDR3 is TGTGCCAGCTCACCTAGGACTGACGAAAAACTGTTTTTT. Protein sequence: CASSPRTDEKLFF.

V is TRBV7-2 and J is TRBJ1-2; a possible D gene is TRBD1 (5 bases). CDR3 length: 14 amino acids. The germline V gene encodes CDR1 SGHTA and CDR2 FQGNSA. The V end was cut by 0 bases, the J end by 7 bases, with 12 bases between. This CDR3 is CASSLAQGLGGYTF. The CDR3 DNA reads TGTGCCAGCAGCTTAGCGCAGGGTCTCGGTGGCTACACCTTC. The entire variable domain, with the rest obtained from reference TRBV7-2 and TRBJ1-2, is as follows: GAGVSQSPSNKVTEKGKDVELRCDPISGHTALYWYRQSLGQGLEFLIYFQGNSAPDKSGLPSDRFSAERTGGSVSTLTIQRTQQEDSAVYLCASSLAQGLGGYTFGSGTRLTVV.

The J gene is TRBJ2-6, the V gene TRBV13; D is unclear. Germline CDR1 reads PRHDT; CDR2 reads FYEKMQ (reference sequence). CDR3 length: 15 amino acids. The germline V and J ends were trimmed by 5 bases and 2 bases, with 10 bases remaining between them. The CDR3 bases are TGTGCCAGCAGCCTGGCTTGGGCTGGGGCCAACGTCCTGACTTTC. Residues: CASSLAWAGANVLTF.

This clone has only one observation. The chain uses TRBV29-1 and TRBJ1-5, with D perhaps matching TRBD1 (5 bases). CDR3 length: 13 amino acids. The germline CDR1 and CDR2 sequences are SQVTM and ANQGSEA. The V end lost 4 bases, the J end lost 9 bases, and 16 bases lay between the germline ends. The CDR3 region has the DNA TGCAGCGTTGGGGGCACCGAGTGGGGGCCCCAGCATTTT. It specifies CSVGGTEWGPQHF.

The chain recombines TRBV4-3 with TRBJ1-5, with D tentatively TRBD1 (5 bases). V lost 0 bases to trimming and J lost 9 bases, with 6 bases between them. Germline V gene sequence: CDR1 LGHNA, CDR2 YSLEER. The CDR3 runs 12 residues. DNA for the CDR3: TGCGCCAGCAGCCAAGACGGGGGGCCCCAGCATTTT. Its protein product is CASSQDGGPQHF.

The chain employs TRBV13 and TRBJ1-4; D possibly corresponds to TRBD1 (6 bases). The CDR3 extends over 13 amino acids. Germline V lookup: CDR1 PRHDT, CDR2 FYEKMQ (reference sequence). The V end was cut by 4 bases, the J end by 9 bases, with 12 bases between. The CDR3 nucleotides are TGTGCCAGCAGCTACCAGGGGTCGAAAAAACTGTTTTTT. It yields the protein CASSYQGSKKLFF.

Worth noting for this clone: At the DNA level, this CDR3 is encoded by other sequences in the same sample as well. The chain links TRBV2 to TRBJ1-6; D possibly corresponds to TRBD1 (6 bases). Trimming took off 4 bases at V and 6 bases at J, with 10 bases between the two ends. The CDR3 loop spans 14 amino acids. Germline V gene data show CDR1 as SNHLY and CDR2 as FYNNEI. CDR3 DNA sequence: TGTGCCAGCAGTGTCGGAGGGGGTAATTCACCCCTCCACTTT. It specifies CASSVGGGNSPLHF.

The CDR3 here is CASRPGQWNGYTF. CDR3 DNA sequence: TGTGCCAGCAGGCCCGGGCAATGGAATGGCTACACCTTC. The rearrangement uses TRBV6-5 and TRBJ1-2; D call uncertain. The CDR3 is 13 amino acids. V lost 6 bases to trimming and J lost 6 bases, with 14 bases between them. Per germline, CDR1 MNHEY and CDR2 SVGAGI.

The chain is built from TRBV6-2 or TRBV6-3 and TRBJ2-1, with no clear D. CDR1 and CDR2 (germline): MNHEY, SVGEGT. Trimming took 6 bases from V and 5 from J, leaving 20 bases between them. This CDR3 has 16 residues. The CDR3 region is CASSSYLVGINNEQFF. CDR3 bases: TGTGCCAGCAGCTCTTACCTAGTGGGGATCAACAATGAGCAGTTCTTC.

This clone was recorded a few times. V and J are TRBV5-1 and TRBJ2-7, with D perhaps matching TRBD2 (5 bases). The V gene's germline CDR1 is SGHRS and CDR2 YFSETQ. CDR3 length: 16 amino acids. V was clipped by 0 bases and J by 5 bases, with 18 bases between them. The CDR3 is CASSLGLAAGLDEQYF. DNA for the CDR3: TGCGCCAGCAGCTTGGGGTTGGCCGCGGGCCTGGACGAGCAGTACTTC.

The CDR3 region has the DNA TGTGCCAGCAACCCGTCAAACCAATGGGATGAGCAGTTCTTC. It codes for CASNPSNQWDEQFF. The chain employs TRBV5-5 and TRBJ2-1, with D unresolved. Germline assignment: CDR1 SGHKS and CDR2 YYEKEE (reference sequence). The CDR3 is made up of 14 amino acids. With 6 bases removed from V and 8 bases from J, the gap between germline ends came to 18 bases. The full variable domain, in which reference TRBV5-5 and TRBJ2-1 provide the parts outside the CDR3, is DAGVTQSPTHLIKTRGQQVTLRCSPISGHKSVSWYQQVLGQGPQFIFQYYEKEERGRGNFPDRFSARQFPNYSSELNVNALLLGDSALYLCASNPSNQWDEQFFGPGTRLTVL.

There are a few counts of this clone. The chain is built from TRBV28 and TRBJ1-4, with 8 bases identical to TRBD1. Germline CDR1 is MDHEN and CDR2 is SYDVKM. The V segment lost 6 bases and the J segment 6 bases; nucleotides outside the gene matches: 6. CDR3 length: 14 amino acids. The CDR3 sequence is CASSLGQGYEKLFF. Written as DNA, the CDR3 is TGTGCCAGCAGCCTAGGACAGGGCTATGAAAAACTGTTTTTT.

The rearrangement uses TRBV5-5 and TRBJ2-7, with 7 positions matching TRBD1. The V segment lost 4 bases and the J segment 6 bases; nucleotides outside the gene matches: 10. The CDR3 contains 14 residues. Germline CDR1 is SGHKS and CDR2 is YYEKEE (reference sequence). The CDR3 DNA follows: TGTGCCAGCAGCACGCCGGGACAGAAACTCGAGCAGTACTTC. It is translated as CASSTPGQKLEQYF.